What follows are 2 T cell receptor beta chains derived from one specimen sequenced in a study of CD8 T cell repertoires and HIV-1 epitope variants. The protocol was immunoSEQ multiplex PCR, while the TCRdb copy is restricted to in-frame clones and leaves out a portion. Here the sample spans more than 3,500 clones, around 68% being singletons. No antigen has been assigned to these receptors. Sequences were obtained from cultured CD8+ T cells derived from PBMCs. These receptors were collected from a male donor with HIV.

The gene calls are TRBV6-1 and TRBJ1-5, with D possibly being TRBD1 (5 bases). CDR1 and CDR2 (germline): MNHNS, SASEGT. The V and J ends lost 4 bases and 0 bases respectively, with 7 bases between them. This CDR3 comprises 14 residues. The CDR3 protein is CASSVRVSNQPQHF. Here the CDR3 DNA reads TGTGCCAGCAGTGTCAGGGTTAGCAATCAGCCCCAGCATTTT.

The chain recombines TRBV6-9 with TRBJ2-1, with 8 bases aligning to TRBD2. V was clipped by 6 bases and J by 4 bases; unmatched bases: 5. CDR3 length equals 14 residues. Germline V lookup: CDR1 MNHGY, CDR2 SVAAGI. The CDR3, as DNA: TGTGCCAGCAGGTCAGCGGGAGTGTACAATGAGCAGTTCTTC. Protein product: CASRSAGVYNEQFF.